The 2 T cell receptor beta chains below come from one sample, sequenced in a study of T cell repertoires in cytomegalovirus infection. TCRdb itself ran the reads through MiXCR, one entry per CDR3 protein. The repertoire has approximately 490,000 distinct CDR3 sequences, around 11% of them found once; the top ten carry around 9.6%. The sample taken for sequencing was PBMCs. Receptor source: a human donor in good health (CMV status not recorded). Some clones in this sample may be carry-over from other donors' samples.

This clonotype was seen many times. The V gene is TRBV11-1, the J gene TRBJ1-6; D ambiguous. The CDR3 runs to 14 residues. Germline CDR1 reads SGHAT; CDR2 reads FQDESV (reference sequence). Trimming pared 6 bases from V and 8 bases from J, leaving 14 bases between. The chain's CDR3 is CASRLTGDYSPLHF. In nucleotides, the CDR3 is TGTGCCAGCAGACTAACGGGAGACTATTCACCCCTCCACTTT. Full variable domain (rest looked up from reference TRBV11-1 and TRBJ1-6): EAEVAQSPRYKITEKSQAVAFWCDPISGHATLYWYRQILGQGPELLVQFQDESVVDDSQLPKDRFSAERLKGVDSTLKIQPAELGDSAMYLCASRLTGDYSPLHFGNGTRLTVT.

This clonotype has at least ten counts. V is TRBV20-1 and J is TRBJ2-3; D is ambiguous. This CDR3 has 11 residues. Germline values: CDR1 DFQATT, CDR2 SNEGSKA (reference sequence). Trimming stripped 3 bases from V and 2 bases from J, with 3 bases between. The CDR3 spells CSARATDTQYF. The CDR3 bases are TGCAGTGCTAGGGCCACAGATACGCAGTATTTT.